This is a list of T cell receptor beta chains from one sample in a study of blood T cell repertoires in COVID-19. Clones were read by immunoSEQ multiplex PCR, and TCRdb kept only the in-frame ones, dropping some. Of 90,000 to 100,000 clones in the sample, approximately 84% were seen once. The sequencing sample was made of peripheral blood. The source is a man aged 55-75 years with acute or convalescent COVID-19. Each CDR3 is given with its conserved first and last residue. Each record gives: J gene, V gene, CDR3 protein.

>TRBJ1-5|TRBV5-1
CASSLEGGSGQPQHF
>TRBJ2-5|TRBV14
CASSQGLKPWETQYF
>TRBJ1-2|TRBV5-6
CASSYYTGTVINYGYTF
>TRBJ2-1|TRBV6-5
CASEDRGSHHNEQFF
>TRBJ2-2|TRBV9
CASSVEWGRGGELFF
>TRBJ2-1|TRBV3-1/TRBV3-2
CASSRGGLSYNEQFF
>TRBJ2-2|TRBV9
CASSASGSNTGELFF
>TRBJ2-3|TRBV20-1
CSASRSDRGLADTQYF
>TRBJ1-2|TRBV6-1
CASSEGGHFYGYTF
>TRBJ2-3|TRBV7-3
CASSRTSGGLNTQYF
>TRBJ2-7|TRBV7-2
CASSLGRVDEQYF
>TRBJ1-4|TRBV2
CASTAGTGGIYEKLFF
>TRBJ2-7|TRBV4-3
CASSQDRGGGLHEQYF
>TRBJ1-2|TRBV6-5
CASRQNGVFGYTF
>TRBJ1-4|TRBV5-5
CASSSTGGIEKLFF
>TRBJ1-1|TRBV3-1/TRBV3-2
CASSQSEGGVGFF
>TRBJ1-2|TRBV10-2
CASSDGTTGSGYTF
>TRBJ1-2|TRBV6-5
CASSGGVSYGYTF
>TRBJ2-7|TRBV27
CASSSTGYPTYEQYF
>TRBJ1-6|TRBV7-2
CASSVDRGHSYNSPLHF
>TRBJ2-2|TRBV7-2
CASSPRGQGRSGELFF
>TRBJ1-4|TRBV6-6
CASSPRQGGTNEKLFF
>TRBJ1-6|TRBV7-4
CASSLGRDNSPLHF
>TRBJ1-4|TRBV27
CASSVNLGANEKLFF
>TRBJ1-2|TRBV27
CASSLGHGRDYGYTF
>TRBJ2-1|TRBV12-3/TRBV12-4
CASSLGGEQFF
>TRBJ2-5|TRBV7-8
CASSFQQETQYF
>TRBJ2-1|TRBV12-5
CASGSRSRTGNNEQFF
>TRBJ2-2|TRBV4-1
CASSQVDMGLRTGELFF
>TRBJ1-6|TRBV4-1
CASSQGQGPAGPLHF
>TRBJ1-2|TRBV9
CASSVALTHGYTF
>TRBJ1-6|TRBV3-1/TRBV3-2
CASSQAGHGSPLHF
>TRBJ2-2|TRBV19
CASSIAGFGGELFF
>TRBJ2-6|TRBV7-3
CASSLLTGSGANVLTF
>TRBJ2-2|TRBV19
CASSGTGVNAGELFF
>TRBJ2-7|TRBV5-8
CASSLAGGSGYEQYF
>TRBJ2-7|TRBV5-1
CASSERTLLGQYF
>TRBJ2-1|TRBV24-1
CATSDSDRDYYNEQFF
>TRBJ2-3|TRBV7-3
CASSLKGVHRGADTQYF
>TRBJ2-7|TRBV6-5
CASWRGDLAYEQYF
>TRBJ1-2|TRBV6-1
CASSEAGGVGYGYTF
>TRBJ1-1|TRBV7-2
CASSLQGATEAFF